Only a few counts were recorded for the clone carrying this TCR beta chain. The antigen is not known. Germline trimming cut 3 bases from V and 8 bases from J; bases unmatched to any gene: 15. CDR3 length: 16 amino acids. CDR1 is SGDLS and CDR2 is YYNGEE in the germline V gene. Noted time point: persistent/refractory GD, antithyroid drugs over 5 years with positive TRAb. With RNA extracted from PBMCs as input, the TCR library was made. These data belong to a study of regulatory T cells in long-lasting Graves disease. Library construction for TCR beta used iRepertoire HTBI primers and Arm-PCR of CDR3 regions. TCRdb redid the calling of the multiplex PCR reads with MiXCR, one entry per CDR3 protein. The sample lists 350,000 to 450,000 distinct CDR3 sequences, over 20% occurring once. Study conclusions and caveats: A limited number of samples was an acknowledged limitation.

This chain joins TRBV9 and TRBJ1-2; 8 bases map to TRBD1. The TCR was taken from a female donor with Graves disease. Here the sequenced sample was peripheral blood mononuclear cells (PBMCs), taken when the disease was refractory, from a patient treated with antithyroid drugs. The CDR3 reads CASSATPGGGLGGYTF. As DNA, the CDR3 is TGTGCCAGCAGCGCCACGCCAGGGGGCGGACTGGGGGGCTACACCTTC.